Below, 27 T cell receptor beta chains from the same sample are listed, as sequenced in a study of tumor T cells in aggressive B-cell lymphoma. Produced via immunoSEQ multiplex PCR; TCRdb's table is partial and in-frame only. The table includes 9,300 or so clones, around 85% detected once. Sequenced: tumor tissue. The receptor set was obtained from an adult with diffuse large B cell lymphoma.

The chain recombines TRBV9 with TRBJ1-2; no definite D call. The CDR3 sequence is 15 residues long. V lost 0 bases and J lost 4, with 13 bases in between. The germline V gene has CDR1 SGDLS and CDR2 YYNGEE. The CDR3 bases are TGTGCCAGCAGCGTAGCTGAGGTATGGCTCTATGGCTACACCTTC. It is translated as CASSVAEVWLYGYTF.

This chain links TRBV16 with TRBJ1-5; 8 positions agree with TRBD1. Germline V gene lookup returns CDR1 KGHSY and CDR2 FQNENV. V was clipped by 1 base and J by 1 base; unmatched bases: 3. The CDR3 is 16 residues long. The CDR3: CASSQFTGGSNQPQHF. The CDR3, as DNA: TGTGCCAGCAGCCAATTCACAGGGGGGAGCAATCAGCCCCAGCATTTT.

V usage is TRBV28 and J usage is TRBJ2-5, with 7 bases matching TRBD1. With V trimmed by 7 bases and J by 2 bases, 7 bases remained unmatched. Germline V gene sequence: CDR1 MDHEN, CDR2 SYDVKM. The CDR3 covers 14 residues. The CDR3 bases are TGTGCCAGCAAGGACAGGAGCCCACAAGAGACCCAGTACTTC. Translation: CASKDRSPQETQYF.

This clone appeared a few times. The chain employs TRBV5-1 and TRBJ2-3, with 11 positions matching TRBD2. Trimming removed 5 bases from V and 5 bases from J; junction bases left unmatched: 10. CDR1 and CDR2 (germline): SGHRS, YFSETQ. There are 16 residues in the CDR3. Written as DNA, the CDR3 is TGCGCCAGCAGTCGGCTTAGCGGGAGGGCGGGAGATACGCAGTATTTT. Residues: CASSRLSGRAGDTQYF.

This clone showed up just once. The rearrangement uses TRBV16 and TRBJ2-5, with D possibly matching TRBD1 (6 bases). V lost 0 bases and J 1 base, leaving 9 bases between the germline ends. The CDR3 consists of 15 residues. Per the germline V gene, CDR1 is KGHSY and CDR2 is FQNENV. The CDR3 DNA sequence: TGTGCCAGCAGCCAATCGCAGGGGTCCCAAGAGACCCAGTACTTC. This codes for CASSQSQGSQETQYF.

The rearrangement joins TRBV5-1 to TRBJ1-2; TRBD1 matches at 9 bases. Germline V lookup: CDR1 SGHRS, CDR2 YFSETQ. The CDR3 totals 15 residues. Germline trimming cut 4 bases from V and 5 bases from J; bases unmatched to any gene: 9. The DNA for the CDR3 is TGCGCCAGCAGCCATAACAGACAGGGGGAATATGGCTACACCTTC. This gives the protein CASSHNRQGEYGYTF.

DNA of the CDR3: TGTGCCAGCAGCTTAGAAGGGGGACAGACTAATTCACCCCTCCACTTT. Encoded protein: CASSLEGGQTNSPLHF. The J gene is TRBJ1-6, the V gene TRBV7-8; 7 bases are shared with TRBD1. This CDR3 contains 16 residues. V lost 1 base, J lost 6 bases, and 6 bases stayed unmatched. From germline, CDR1 is SGHVS and CDR2 FQNEAQ. The full variable domain, its missing parts supplied by reference TRBV7-8 and TRBJ1-6, is GAGVSQSPRYKVAKRGQDVALRCDPISGHVSLFWYQQALGQGPEFLTYFQNEAQLDKSGLPSDRFFAERPEGSVSTLKIQRTQQEDSAVYLCASSLEGGQTNSPLHFGNGTRLTVT.

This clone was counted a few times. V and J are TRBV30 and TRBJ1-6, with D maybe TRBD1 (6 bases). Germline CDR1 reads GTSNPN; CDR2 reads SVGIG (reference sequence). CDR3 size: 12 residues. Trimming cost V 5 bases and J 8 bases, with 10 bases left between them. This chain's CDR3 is CAWGQGYSPLHF. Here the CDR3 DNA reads TGTGCCTGGGGGCAGGGGTATTCACCCCTCCACTTT.

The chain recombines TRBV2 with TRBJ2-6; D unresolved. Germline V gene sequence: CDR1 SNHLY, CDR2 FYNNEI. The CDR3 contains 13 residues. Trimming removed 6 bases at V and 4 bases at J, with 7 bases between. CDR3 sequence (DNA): TGTGCCAGCAGGAGCCCCGGGGCCAACGTCCTGACTTTC. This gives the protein CASRSPGANVLTF.

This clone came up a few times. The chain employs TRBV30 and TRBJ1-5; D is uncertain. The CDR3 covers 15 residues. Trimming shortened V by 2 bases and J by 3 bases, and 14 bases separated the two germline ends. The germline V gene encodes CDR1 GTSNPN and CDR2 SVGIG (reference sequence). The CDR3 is CAWSLPPRVNQPQHF. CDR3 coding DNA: TGTGCCTGGAGTCTACCGCCCCGTGTCAATCAGCCCCAGCATTTT. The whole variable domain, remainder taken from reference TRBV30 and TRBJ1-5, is SQTIHQWPATLVQPVGSPLSLECTVEGTSNPNLYWYRQAAGRGLQLLFYSVGIGQISSEVPQNLSASRPQDRQFILSSKKLLLSDSGFYLCAWSLPPRVNQPQHFGDGTRLSIL.

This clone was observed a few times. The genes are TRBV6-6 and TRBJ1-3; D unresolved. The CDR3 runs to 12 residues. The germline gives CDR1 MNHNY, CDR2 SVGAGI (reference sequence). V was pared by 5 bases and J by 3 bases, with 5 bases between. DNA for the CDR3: TGTGCCAGCAGTGCGGGTGGAAACACCATATATTTT. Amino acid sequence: CASSAGGNTIYF.

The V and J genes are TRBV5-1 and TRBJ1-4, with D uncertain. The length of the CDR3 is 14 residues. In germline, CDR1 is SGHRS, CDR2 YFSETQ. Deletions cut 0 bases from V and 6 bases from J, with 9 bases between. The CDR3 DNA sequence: TGCGCCAGCAGCTTGGCCTTAGTGGATGAAAAACTGTTTTTT. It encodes CASSLALVDEKLFF.

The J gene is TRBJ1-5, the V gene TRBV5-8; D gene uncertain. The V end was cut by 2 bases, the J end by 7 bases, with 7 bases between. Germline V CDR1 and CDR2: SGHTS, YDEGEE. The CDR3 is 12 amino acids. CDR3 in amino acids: CASSLIRQPQHF. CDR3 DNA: TGTGCCAGCAGCTTAATTCGGCAGCCCCAGCATTTT.

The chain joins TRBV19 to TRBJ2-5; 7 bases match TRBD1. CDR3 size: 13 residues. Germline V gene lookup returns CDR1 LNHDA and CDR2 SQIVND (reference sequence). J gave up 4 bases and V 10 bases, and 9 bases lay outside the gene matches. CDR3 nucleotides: TGTGCCACCGGACAGGTTTCAGGAGAGACCCAGTACTTC. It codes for CATGQVSGETQYF.

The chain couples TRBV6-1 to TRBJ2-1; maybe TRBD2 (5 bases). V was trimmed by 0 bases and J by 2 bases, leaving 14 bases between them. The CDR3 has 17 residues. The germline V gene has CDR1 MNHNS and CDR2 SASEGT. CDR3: CASSEARGAVPYNEQFF. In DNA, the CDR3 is TGTGCCAGCAGTGAAGCGCGAGGAGCGGTACCCTACAATGAGCAGTTCTTC.

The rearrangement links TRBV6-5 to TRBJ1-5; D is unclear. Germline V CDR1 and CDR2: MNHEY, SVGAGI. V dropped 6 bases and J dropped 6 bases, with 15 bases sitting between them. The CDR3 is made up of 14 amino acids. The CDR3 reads CASSPGRNGQPQHF. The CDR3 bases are TGTGCCAGCAGCCCCGGGAGGAACGGTCAGCCCCAGCATTTT.

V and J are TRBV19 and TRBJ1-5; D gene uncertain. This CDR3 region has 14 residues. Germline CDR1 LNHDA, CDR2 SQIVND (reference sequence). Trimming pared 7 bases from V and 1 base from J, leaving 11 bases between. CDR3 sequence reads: CASTPTLSNQPQHF. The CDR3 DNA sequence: TGTGCCAGTACCCCAACACTAAGCAATCAGCCCCAGCATTTT.

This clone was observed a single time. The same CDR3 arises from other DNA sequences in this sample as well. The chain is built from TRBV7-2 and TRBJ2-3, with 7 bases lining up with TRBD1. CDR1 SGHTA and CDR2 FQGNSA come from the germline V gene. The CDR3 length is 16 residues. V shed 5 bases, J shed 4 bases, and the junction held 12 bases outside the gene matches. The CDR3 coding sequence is TGTGCCAGCAGCAGGGGGCAGCGCAAGCGGTCAGATACGCAGTATTTT. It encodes CASSRGQRKRSDTQYF.

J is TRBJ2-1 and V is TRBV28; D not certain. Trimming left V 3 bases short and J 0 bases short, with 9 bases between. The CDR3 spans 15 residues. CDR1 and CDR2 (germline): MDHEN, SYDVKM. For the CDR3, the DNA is TGTGCCAGCAGTTTGGTTGAGAGCTCCTACAATGAGCAGTTCTTC. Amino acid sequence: CASSLVESSYNEQFF. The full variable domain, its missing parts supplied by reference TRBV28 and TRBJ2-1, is DVKVTQSSRYLVKRTGEKVFLECVQDMDHENMFWYRQDPGLGLRLIYFSYDVKMKEKGDIPEGYSVSREKKERFSLILESASTNQTSMYLCASSLVESSYNEQFFGPGTRLTVL.

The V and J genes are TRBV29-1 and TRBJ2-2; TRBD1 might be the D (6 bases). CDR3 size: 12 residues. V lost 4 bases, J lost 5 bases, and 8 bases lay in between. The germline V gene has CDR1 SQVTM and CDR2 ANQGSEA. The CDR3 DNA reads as TGCAGCGTTGTGGGGGCGACCGGGGAGCTGTTTTTT. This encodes CSVVGATGELFF.

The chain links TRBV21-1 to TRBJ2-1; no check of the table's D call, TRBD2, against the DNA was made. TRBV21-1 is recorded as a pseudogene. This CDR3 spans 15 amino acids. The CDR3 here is CANSRDFRHFGEQFF. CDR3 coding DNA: TGTGCCAATTCGAGGGACTTTCGACATTTCGGTGAGCAGTTCTTC.

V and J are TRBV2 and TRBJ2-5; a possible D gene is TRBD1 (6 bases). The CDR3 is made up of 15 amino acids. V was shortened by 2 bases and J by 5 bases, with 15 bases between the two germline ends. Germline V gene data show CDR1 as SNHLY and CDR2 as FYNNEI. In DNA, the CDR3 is TGTGCCAGCAGTGAATCGCTGGCAGGGGCGGAGACCCAGTACTTC. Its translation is CASSESLAGAETQYF.

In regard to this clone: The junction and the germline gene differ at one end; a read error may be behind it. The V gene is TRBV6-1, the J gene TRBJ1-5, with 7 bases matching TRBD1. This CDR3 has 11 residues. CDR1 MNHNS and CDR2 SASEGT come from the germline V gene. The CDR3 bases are TGTGCCAGCAGTGTGGCCGACAGGGCCCTTTTT. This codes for CASSVADRALF.

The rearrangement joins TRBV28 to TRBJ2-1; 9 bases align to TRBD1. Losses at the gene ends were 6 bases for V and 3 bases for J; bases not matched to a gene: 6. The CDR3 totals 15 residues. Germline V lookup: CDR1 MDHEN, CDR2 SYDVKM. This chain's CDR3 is CASRPRTGDYNEQFF. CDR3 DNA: TGTGCCAGCAGACCCCGGACAGGGGACTACAATGAGCAGTTCTTC.

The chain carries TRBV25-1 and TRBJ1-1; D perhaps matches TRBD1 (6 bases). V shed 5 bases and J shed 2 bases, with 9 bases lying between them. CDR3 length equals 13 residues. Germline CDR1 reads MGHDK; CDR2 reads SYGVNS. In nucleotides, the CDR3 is TGTGCCAGCAGTAGAGGGGGTAACACTGAAGCTTTCTTT. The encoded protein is CASSRGGNTEAFF.

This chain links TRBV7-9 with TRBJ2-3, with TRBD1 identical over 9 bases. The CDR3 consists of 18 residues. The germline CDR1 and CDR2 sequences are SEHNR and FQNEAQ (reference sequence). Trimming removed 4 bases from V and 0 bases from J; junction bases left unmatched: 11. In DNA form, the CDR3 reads TGTGCCAGCAGCTACGGACAGGGGTTCCCCTCTAGCACAGATACGCAGTATTTT. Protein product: CASSYGQGFPSSTDTQYF.

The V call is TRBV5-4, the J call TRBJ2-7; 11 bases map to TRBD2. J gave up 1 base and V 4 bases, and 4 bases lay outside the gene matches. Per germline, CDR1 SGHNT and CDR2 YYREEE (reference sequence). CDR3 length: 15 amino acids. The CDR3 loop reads CASSPGLAGSYEQYF. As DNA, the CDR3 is TGTGCCAGCAGCCCAGGACTAGCGGGTTCCTACGAGCAGTACTTC.